This paragraph reports one T cell receptor (beta chain). A few counts support this clonotype. The specificity of this receptor is unknown. Base-call qualities are not available, and no considerably larger clone is one nucleotide away. The donors were around 39 Caucasian individuals from Russia, aged 6 to 90 years, who were systemically healthy. Each donor gave 8 to 10 milliliters of peripheral blood, collected into EDTA-treated Vacutainer tubes. Ficoll-Paque density-gradient centrifugation was used to isolate PBMCs, with at least 7 million per sample. Trizol reagent was used to extract total RNA from the PBMCs, yielding at least 6 micrograms per sample. For every donor, flow cytometry on a PBMC aliquot measured the percentage of naive CD45RAhigh/CD27high T cells. Library generation was performed with 5' RACE. The instrument was an Illumina HiSeq 2500. The second PCR ran for roughly 7 to 11 cycles and used a J-beta primer mix along with a sample-barcoded 5' primer. A unique molecular identifier was introduced onto each TCR beta cDNA molecule by a template-switch 5' adaptor carrying 12 random nucleotides. Each sample yielded at least 3 million CDR3-containing paired-end reads. First-strand cDNA was synthesized from all RNA with the Mint cDNA synthesis kit, primed by a TRBC-specific oligonucleotide. All cDNA was treated with uracil-DNA glycosylase and then went through a first 18-cycle PCR with the universal primers M1SS and BC2_uni_R. Processing in the source paper ran as follows. For normalization, 1 million high-quality reads were randomly selected from each sample, with every read carrying a distinct molecular identifier. Instead of being binned into consensus sequences, reads with shared molecular identifiers were discarded. CDR3 identification, clonotype clustering and error correction used MiTCR with a Q25 quality threshold and the strictest error-elimination algorithm. A nonparametric unseen species model using Euler transformation provided a lower-bound estimate of total TCR beta diversity. In TCRdb, the public reads were trimmed at Q25 with fastp and aligned with MiXCR, with productive beta chains retained. Each entry merges the rows of one CDR3 protein and shows their most common DNA and genes. Clone size and V and J calls follow TCRdb, not the original study. The table for this sample lists roughly 1,700,000 distinct CDR3 sequences; 28% of them were counted only once. The ten largest account for 7.7% of the sample.

The sample originates from a study of blood T cells in healthy people across ages (dated by TCRdb to about 2015). In terms of the full investigation: Template switching captured roughly one uniquely barcoded TCR beta cDNA molecule per two T cells in model experiments. To avoid experimental bias, donors of different ages were spread randomly across the sequencing lanes. Two additional independent replicas of 1 million unique cDNA reads from the same blood draw were analyzed for two donors (one aged 18 to 30 and one aged 80 or older). To track age-related changes in TCR beta repertoire diversity, the study relied on deep sequencing normalized with unique cDNA molecular identifiers. The donors were split into four age groups: young (average about 15 years), middle-aged (roughly 42), aged (62) and long-lived (approximately 80). General findings and caveats noted by the study authors: Because the CMV infection status of the donors was unknown, age-related changes in expanded clonotypes may potentially have been confounded. The long-lived group showed more naive CD4+ T cells, fewer expanded clones and increased TCR diversity than the aged group, suggesting age selection. Conclusive comparison of naive and antigen-experienced compartments was prevented by the profiling of bulk unsorted PBMCs. Estimates of total diversity based on one million sequenced T cells were regarded as lower bounds and as underestimates. There was a strong correlation between observed TCR beta diversity and the percentage of naive T cells measured by flow cytometry. As age increased, observed TCR beta diversity per million T cells dropped in a roughly linear way, and a significant reduction was already evident by age 40.

The CDR3 has 16 amino acids, counting the end cysteine and phenylalanine. The only DNA kept is the CDR3, 48 bases in frame from the first base. At the junction V is shortened by 2 bases and J by 2 bases, with 13 bases in between. Via the germline V gene, CDR1 is SGDLS and CDR2 YYNGEE. This receptor was taken from a woman younger than 45 in good health. The V and J genes are TRBV9 and TRBJ2-2; the D gene cannot be resolved reliably. Sequenced input: blood. This receptor carries the CDR3 CASSVLGSKNTGELFF. The sequenced DNA is TGTGCCAGCAGCGTCCTTGGCAGCAAAAACACCGGGGAGCTGTTTTTT.